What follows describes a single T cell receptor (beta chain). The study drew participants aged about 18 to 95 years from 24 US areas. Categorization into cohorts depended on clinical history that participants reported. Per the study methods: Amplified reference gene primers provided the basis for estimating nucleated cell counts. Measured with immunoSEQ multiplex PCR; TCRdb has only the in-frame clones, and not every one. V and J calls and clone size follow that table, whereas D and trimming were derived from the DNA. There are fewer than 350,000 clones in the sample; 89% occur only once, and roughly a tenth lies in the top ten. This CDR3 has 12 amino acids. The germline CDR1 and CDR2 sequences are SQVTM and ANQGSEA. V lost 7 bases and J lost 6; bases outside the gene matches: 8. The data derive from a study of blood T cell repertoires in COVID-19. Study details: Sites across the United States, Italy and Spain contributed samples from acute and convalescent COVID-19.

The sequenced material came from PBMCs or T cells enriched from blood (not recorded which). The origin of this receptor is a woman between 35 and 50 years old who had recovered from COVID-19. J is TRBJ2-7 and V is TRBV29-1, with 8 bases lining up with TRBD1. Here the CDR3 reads CSGVTGDFEQYF. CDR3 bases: TGCAGCGGGGTGACAGGGGATTTCGAGCAGTACTTC.